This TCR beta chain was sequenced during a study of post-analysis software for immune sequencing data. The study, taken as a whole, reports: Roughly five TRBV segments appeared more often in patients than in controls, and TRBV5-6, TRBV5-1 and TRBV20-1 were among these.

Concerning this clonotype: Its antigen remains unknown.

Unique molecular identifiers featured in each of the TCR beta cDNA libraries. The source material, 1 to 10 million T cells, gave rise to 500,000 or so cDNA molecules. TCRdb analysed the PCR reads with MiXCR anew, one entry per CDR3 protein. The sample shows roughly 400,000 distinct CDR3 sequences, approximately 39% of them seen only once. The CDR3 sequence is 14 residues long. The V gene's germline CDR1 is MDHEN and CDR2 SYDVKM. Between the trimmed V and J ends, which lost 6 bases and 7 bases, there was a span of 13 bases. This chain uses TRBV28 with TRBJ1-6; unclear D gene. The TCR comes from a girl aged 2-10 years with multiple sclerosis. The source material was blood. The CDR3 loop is CASRERVWNSPLHF. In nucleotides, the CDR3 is TGTGCCAGCAGAGAGCGGGTGTGGAATTCACCCCTCCACTTT.